This paragraph covers one TCR beta chain sequence. Survey-depth TCRbeta CDR3 sequencing reported V/J genes and productive frequencies. The data were produced by immunoSEQ multiplex PCR, yet TCRdb's version contains in-frame clones alone and is incomplete. The data contain 25,000 to 30,000 clones, around 86% of them singletons. The CDR3 is made up of 16 amino acids. Germline V CDR1 and CDR2: GTSNPN, SVGIG (reference sequence). Trimming removed 3 bases at V and 3 bases at J, with 20 bases between. The data stem from a study of tissue T cells after allogeneic stem cell transplantation. Study context: Where cell numbers permitted, CD3+ T cells were sorted from preserved blood and marrow.

The source was blood, collected before transplantation. This clonotype originated in a woman between 18 and 49 years old who later had graft-versus-host disease after an allogeneic stem cell transplant. The V and J genes are TRBV30 and TRBJ1-1, with D maybe TRBD1 (6 bases). The DNA for the CDR3 is TGTGCCTGGAGCGAGTTGGGAACAGGGTCGGACACTGAAGCTTTCTTT. This translates into CAWSELGTGSDTEAFF.